This T cell receptor (beta chain) was recovered during a study of CD8 T cells in Susac syndrome. Trimming cost V 6 bases and J 4 bases; bases outside gene matches: 6. CDR1 SGHTA and CDR2 FQGNSA come from the germline V gene. The CDR3 runs to 14 residues. Random hexamers were used to reverse transcribe roughly 0.5 to 1 ug of RNA. Via MiXCR, TCRdb re-called the immunoSEQ multiplex PCR reads, giving one row per CDR3 protein. Of 150,000 to 200,000 distinct CDR3 sequences listed, less than 95% are singletons. This TCR came from a human donor in good health. The chain carries TRBV7-2 and TRBJ2-3, with TRBD2 identical over 8 bases. Sequenced material: CD4+ T cells from PBMCs. The CDR3 DNA reads as TGTGCCAGCAGTTCCGGACTAGCAGCAGATACGCAGTATTTT. It translates to CASSSGLAADTQYF. Using reference TRBV7-2 and TRBJ2-3 for the parts outside the CDR3, the full variable domain is GAGVSQSPSNKVTEKGKDVELRCDPISGHTALYWYRQSLGQGLEFLIYFQGNSAPDKSGLPSDRFSAERTGGSVSTLTIQRTQQEDSAVYLCASSSGLAADTQYFGPGTRLTVL.